The 8 T cell receptor beta chains below come from one sample, sequenced in a study of regulatory T cells in long-lasting Graves disease. CDR3-region Arm-PCR and iRepertoire HTBI primers produced the TCR beta libraries. TCRdb itself ran the multiplex PCR reads through MiXCR, one entry per CDR3 protein. The sample has some 600,000 distinct CDR3 sequences, approximately 16% seen once. This sample's time point: newly diagnosed GD, antithyroid drugs for less than 3 months. Extracted PBMC RNA gave rise to the TCR library. The sample also formed part of further work on T cells in Graves' hyperthyroidism and ophthalmopathy.

Here the sequenced sample was peripheral blood mononuclear cells (PBMCs), taken at new diagnosis, from a patient treated with antithyroid drugs. Receptor source: a man between 18 and 35 years old with Graves disease.

Notes on this clonotype: At one end the junction does not follow the germline gene, possibly because of a read error. The V and J genes are TRBV11-2 and TRBJ2-7; 7 positions agree with TRBD1. The CDR3 loop spans 16 amino acids. Per germline, CDR1 SGHAT and CDR2 FQNNGV. The CDR3 sequence: CASSFGQAGSSCEQYF. The CDR3 bases are TGTGCCAGCAGCTTTGGACAGGCCGGTAGCTCCTGCGAGCAGTACTTC. Full variable domain (rest looked up from reference TRBV11-2 and TRBJ2-7): EAGVAQSPRYKIIEKRQSVAFWCNPISGHATLYWYQQILGQGPKLLIQFQNNGVVDDSQLPKDRFSAERLKGVDSTLKIQPAKLEDSAVYLCASSFGQAGSSCEQYFGPGTRLTVT.

In its sample, this clonotype was seen a few times. V gene TRBV20-1 combines with J gene TRBJ1-2; D is undetermined. The V gene lost 8 bases and the J gene lost 1 base, with 17 bases spanning the gap. The germline gives CDR1 DFQATT, CDR2 SNEGSKA (reference sequence). This CDR3 comprises 14 residues. CDR3 residues: CSSGPDTYNYGYTF. For the CDR3, the DNA is TGCAGTTCTGGACCAGACACTTATAACTATGGCTACACCTTC.

This clonotype has only a few counts. This chain connects TRBV7-9 to TRBJ2-3; D possibly corresponds to TRBD2 (5 bases). Germline CDR1 SEHNR, CDR2 FQNEAQ (reference sequence). This CDR3 spans 16 amino acids. The V and J ends lost 2 bases and 0 bases respectively, with 12 bases between them. CDR3 in amino acids: CASSLSDSDSTDTQYF. CDR3 nucleotides: TGTGCCAGCAGCTTAAGTGATAGCGATAGCACAGATACGCAGTATTTT.

This clonotype was observed a handful of times. The chain uses TRBV4-1 and TRBJ2-1; D gene unclear. Germline CDR1 is MGHRA and CDR2 is YSYEKL. With 0 bases removed from V and 4 bases from J, the gap between germline ends came to 7 bases. The length of the CDR3 is 14 residues. As DNA, the CDR3 is TGCGCCAGCAGCCAAGAAGACTTATACAATGAGCAGTTCTTC. Translation gives CASSQEDLYNEQFF.

This chain links TRBV7-9 with TRBJ2-1, with 9 bases fitting TRBD1. V was clipped by 7 bases and J by 5 bases; unmatched bases: 9. There are 15 residues in the CDR3. Germline CDR1 SEHNR, CDR2 FQNEAQ (reference sequence). This CDR3 reads CASKVPGQGNNEQFF. For the CDR3, the DNA is TGTGCCAGCAAGGTCCCCGGACAGGGGAACAATGAGCAGTTCTTC.

This clonotype was found many times. V gene TRBV20-1 combines with J gene TRBJ2-7, with a tentative D call TRBD2 (6 bases). CDR1 and CDR2 (germline): DFQATT, SNEGSKA (reference sequence). CDR3 length: 15 residues. V was clipped by 0 bases and J by 5 bases, with 17 bases between them. The CDR3 DNA reads TGCAGTGCTAGAGATACGACCGGGACTCTTCACGAGCAGTACTTC. Protein product: CSARDTTGTLHEQYF.

V usage is TRBV12-3 or TRBV12-4 and J usage is TRBJ1-2; D is undetermined. This CDR3 is 13 amino acids long. V was trimmed by 3 bases and J by 5 bases, leaving 10 bases between them. The CDR3 loop is CASSFYFSYGYTF. The CDR3 DNA reads TGTGCCAGCAGTTTCTACTTTTCTTATGGCTACACCTTC.

This clonotype was detected only a few times. The V gene is TRBV5-1, the J gene TRBJ2-2, with 12 bases lining up with TRBD1. CDR1 and CDR2 from the germline V gene are SGHRS and YFSETQ. CDR3 length: 16 amino acids. Trimming took 4 bases from V and 3 from J; bases not matched to a gene: 4. CDR3 sequence reads: CASSPGQGAYTGELFF. For the CDR3, the DNA is TGCGCCAGCAGCCCGGGACAGGGGGCTTACACCGGGGAGCTGTTTTTT.